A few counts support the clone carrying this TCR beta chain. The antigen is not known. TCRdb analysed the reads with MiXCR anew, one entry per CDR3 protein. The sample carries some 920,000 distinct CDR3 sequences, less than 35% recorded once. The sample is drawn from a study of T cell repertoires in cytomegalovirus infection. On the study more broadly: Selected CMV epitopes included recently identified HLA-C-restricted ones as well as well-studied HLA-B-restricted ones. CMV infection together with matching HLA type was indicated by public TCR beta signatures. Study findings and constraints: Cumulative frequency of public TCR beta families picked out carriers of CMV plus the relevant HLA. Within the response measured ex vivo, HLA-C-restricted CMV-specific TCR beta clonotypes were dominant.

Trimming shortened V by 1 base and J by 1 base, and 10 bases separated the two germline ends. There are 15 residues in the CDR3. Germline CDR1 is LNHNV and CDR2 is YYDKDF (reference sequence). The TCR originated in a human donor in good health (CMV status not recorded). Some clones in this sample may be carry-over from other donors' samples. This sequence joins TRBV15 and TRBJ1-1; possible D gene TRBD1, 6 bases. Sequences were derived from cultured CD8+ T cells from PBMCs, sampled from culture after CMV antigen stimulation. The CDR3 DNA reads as TGTGCCACCAGCAGAGCAACAGGGAGGAACACTGAAGCTTTCTTT. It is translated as CATSRATGRNTEAFF.